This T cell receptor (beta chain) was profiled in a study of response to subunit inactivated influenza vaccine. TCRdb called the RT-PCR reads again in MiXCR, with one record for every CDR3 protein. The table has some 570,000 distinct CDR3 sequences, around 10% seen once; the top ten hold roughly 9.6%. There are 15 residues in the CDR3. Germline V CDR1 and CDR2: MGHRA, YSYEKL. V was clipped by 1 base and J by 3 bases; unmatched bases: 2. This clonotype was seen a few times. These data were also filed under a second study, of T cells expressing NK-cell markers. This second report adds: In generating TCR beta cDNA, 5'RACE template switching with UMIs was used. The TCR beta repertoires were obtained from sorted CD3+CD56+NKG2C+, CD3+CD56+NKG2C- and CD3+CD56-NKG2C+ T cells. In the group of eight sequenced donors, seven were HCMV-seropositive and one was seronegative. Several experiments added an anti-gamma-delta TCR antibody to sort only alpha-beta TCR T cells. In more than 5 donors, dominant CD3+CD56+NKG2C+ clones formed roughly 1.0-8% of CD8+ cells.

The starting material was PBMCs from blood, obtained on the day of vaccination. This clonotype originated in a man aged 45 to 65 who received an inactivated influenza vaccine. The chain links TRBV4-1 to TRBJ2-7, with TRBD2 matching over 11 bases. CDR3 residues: CASSQATSGVYEQYF. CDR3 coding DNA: TGCGCCAGCAGCCAAGCGACTAGCGGGGTCTACGAGCAGTACTTC.